The T cell receptor beta chain described here comes from a study of cytomegalovirus exposure and HLA in healthy donors. The primer mix had 60 Vbeta and 13 Jbeta primers. Generated by immunoSEQ multiplex PCR, the TCRdb table keeps only in-frame clones and is missing some. The table lists 85,000 to 100,000 clones, around 80% of them singletons, with approximately 8.4% in the top ten. The CDR3 is made up of 15 amino acids. The V segment lost 2 bases and the J segment 3 bases; nucleotides outside the gene matches: 4. Per germline, CDR1 KGHSH and CDR2 LQKENI. The sample consisted of PBMCs. The TCR comes from a human donor in good health. This rearrangement joins TRBV18 to TRBJ1-5, with 7 nucleotides matching TRBD1. CDR3 amino acids: CASSPGGQNNQPQHF. The CDR3, as DNA: TGTGCCAGCTCACCAGGGGGACAGAACAATCAGCCCCAGCATTTT.